Following are 29 T cell receptor beta chains from one sample sequenced in a study of T cells in localized non-small cell lung cancer. Sequenced by immunoSEQ multiplex PCR; TCRdb stores in-frame clones only, minus some. The sample yields approximately 63,000 clones, around nine tenths seen once. The sample consisted of peripheral blood, taken before any cancer treatment. The receptors derive from a man aged 35-75 years with stage I squamous cell lung carcinoma.

The V gene is TRBV9, the J gene TRBJ2-5; the D gene could be TRBD1 or TRBD2 (5 bases each). V dropped 7 bases and J dropped 1 base, with 17 bases sitting between them. Looked up from germline, CDR1 is SGDLS and CDR2 is YYNGEE. The CDR3 has 15 residues. The CDR3 region is CASGGGAEVQETQYF. CDR3 sequence (DNA): TGTGCCAGCGGGGGTGGAGCGGAGGTCCAAGAGACCCAGTACTTC.

A few counts support this clone. The CDR3 DNA sequence: TGTGCCAGCAGCTTAGATGGGACCTTCTCCTACGAGCAGTACTTC. Protein sequence: CASSLDGTFSYEQYF. The chain carries TRBV11-2 and TRBJ2-7; D tentatively reads TRBD1 or TRBD2 (5 bases each). The length of the CDR3 is 15 residues. V was shortened by 0 bases and J by 0 bases, with 9 bases between the two germline ends. The germline gives CDR1 SGHAT, CDR2 FQNNGV.

The V gene is TRBV7-9, the J gene TRBJ1-5; D possibly corresponds to TRBD1 (5 bases). Trimming removed 0 bases at V and 5 bases at J, with 8 bases between. The CDR3 consists of 14 residues. CDR1 and CDR2 from the germline V gene are SEHNR and FQNEAQ (reference sequence). The CDR3: CASSLAPGYQPQHF. The CDR3, as DNA: TGTGCCAGCAGCTTAGCGCCAGGGTATCAGCCCCAGCATTTT.

This chain links TRBV30 with TRBJ2-4; 7 nucleotides agree with TRBD2. V was clipped by 2 bases and J by 6 bases; unmatched bases: 1. The CDR3 spans 12 residues. Per the germline V gene, CDR1 is GTSNPN and CDR2 is SVGIG (reference sequence). The CDR3 reads CAWSSGGNIQYF. CDR3 in DNA: TGTGCCTGGAGTTCGGGGGGAAACATTCAGTACTTC.

This chain links TRBV4-1 with TRBJ2-3, with unresolved D. This CDR3 has 13 amino acids. The V gene lost 4 bases and the J gene lost 5 bases, with 10 bases spanning the gap. The germline CDR1 and CDR2 sequences are MGHRA and YSYEKL. The DNA for the CDR3 is TGCGCCAGCAGCCCGAGGTTTATAGATACGCAGTATTTT. Its protein product is CASSPRFIDTQYF.

The DNA for the CDR3 is TGTGCCAGCAGTGTAAATAGGGGGACAGATACGCAGTATTTT. Translation gives CASSVNRGTDTQYF. The chain employs TRBV2 and TRBJ2-3; weak D call: TRBD1 (6 bases). CDR3 length: 14 amino acids. V lost 4 bases to trimming and J lost 3 bases, with 11 bases between them. From germline, CDR1 is SNHLY and CDR2 FYNNEI.

This chain connects TRBV18 to TRBJ2-1; 7 bases line up with TRBD1. Looked up from germline, CDR1 is KGHSH and CDR2 is LQKENI. V trimming: 8 bases; J trimming: 5 bases; junction bases outside the gene matches: 15. This CDR3 spans 16 amino acids. DNA for the CDR3: TGTGCCAGCCCCCAGGAGCCGCAGGGGGATCACAATGAGCAGTTCTTC. Its translation: CASPQEPQGDHNEQFF.

The genes are TRBV4-2 and TRBJ2-1; D is ambiguous. The V and J ends lost 0 bases and 0 bases respectively, with 12 bases between them. CDR1 is LGHNA, CDR2 YNFKEQ, per germline. The CDR3 is made up of 17 amino acids. CDR3 loop: CASSQDPRLSSYNEQFF. CDR3 nucleotide sequence: TGTGCCAGCAGCCAAGATCCCAGGTTGAGCTCCTACAATGAGCAGTTCTTC.

V usage is TRBV6-1 and J usage is TRBJ2-5; D possibly corresponds to TRBD2 (6 bases). Trimming stripped 7 bases from V and 1 base from J, with 10 bases between. The CDR3 runs to 13 residues. The V gene's germline CDR1 is MNHNS and CDR2 SASEGT. The CDR3 sequence is CASMRGPQETQYF. In nucleotides, the CDR3 is TGTGCCAGCATGCGGGGTCCCCAAGAGACCCAGTACTTC.

This clone has only a few counts. The chain employs TRBV28 and TRBJ2-3, with no clear D. Deletions cut 2 bases from V and 8 bases from J, with 8 bases between. Germline-derived CDR1 and CDR2 are MDHEN and SYDVKM. The CDR3 extends over 12 amino acids. CDR3 sequence (DNA): TGTGCCAGCAGTTTAGAGATGGGTACGCAGTATTTT. It encodes CASSLEMGTQYF.

This clone was recorded once. The V gene is TRBV14, the J gene TRBJ2-5; either TRBD1 or TRBD2 may supply D (5 bases each). CDR1 and CDR2 (germline): SGHDN, FVKESK. The CDR3 runs 13 residues. Trimming took 1 base from V and 7 from J, leaving 10 bases between them. This CDR3 reads CASSQGDARTQYF. CDR3 nucleotide sequence: TGTGCCAGCAGCCAAGGGGACGCCAGGACCCAGTACTTC.

V is TRBV27 and J is TRBJ2-1; no firm D call. With 5 bases removed from V and 2 bases from J, the gap between germline ends came to 10 bases. Germline assignment: CDR1 MNHEY and CDR2 SMNVEV (reference sequence). This CDR3 is built from 14 residues. As DNA, the CDR3 is TGTGCCAGCAGTATCGGTATAACCTACAATGAGCAGTTCTTC. Residues: CASSIGITYNEQFF.

The chain has TRBV10-3 and TRBJ1-4; TRBD1 aligns across 8 bases. The CDR3 contains 16 residues. Germline lookup yields CDR1 ENHRY and CDR2 SYGVKD. J was trimmed by 4 bases and V by 5 bases; bases with no gene match: 9. CDR3 protein: CAISLSGQGLNEKLFF. The CDR3 nucleotides are TGTGCCATCAGTCTAAGCGGACAGGGCCTTAATGAAAAACTGTTTTTT.

The J gene is TRBJ2-1, the V gene TRBV7-8; D is perhaps TRBD2 (5 bases). The germline V gene has CDR1 SGHVS and CDR2 FQNEAQ. CDR3 size: 13 residues. With 1 base removed from V and 7 bases from J, the gap between germline ends came to 8 bases. The CDR3 DNA follows: TGTGCCAGCAGCTTAGGAATAGCGAATGAGCAGTTCTTC. Amino acids: CASSLGIANEQFF.

V and J are TRBV29-1 and TRBJ2-2; 12 nucleotides align to TRBD2. From germline, CDR1 is SQVTM and CDR2 ANQGSEA. J gave up 1 base and V 4 bases, and 7 bases lay outside the gene matches. The CDR3 consists of 17 residues. CDR3 sequence: CSVALAGGPRNTGELFF. CDR3 DNA sequence: TGCAGCGTTGCTCTAGCGGGAGGGCCGCGGAACACCGGGGAGCTGTTTTTT.

The V and J genes are TRBV14 and TRBJ2-1; TRBD1 aligns across 9 bases. CDR3 length equals 15 residues. J lost 10 bases, V lost 1 base, and 8 bases had no gene match. From germline, CDR1 is SGHDN and CDR2 FVKESK. DNA for the CDR3: TGTGCCAGCAGCCAAGGCGGGACAGGGAGGGAGGAGCAGTTCTTC. It encodes CASSQGGTGREEQFF.

J is TRBJ2-1 and V is TRBV11-2; TRBD2 is a possible D gene (6 bases). Germline CDR1 and CDR2: SGHAT and FQNNGV. The V and J ends lost 10 bases and 0 bases respectively, with 25 bases between them. This CDR3 has 18 residues. CDR3 bases: TGTGCCACCAACCAGAGGGGAAGCGGGCCTATCTCCTACAATGAGCAGTTCTTC. Its protein product is CATNQRGSGPISYNEQFF.

The chain links TRBV29-1 to TRBJ2-7; 7 nucleotides align to TRBD1. After removal of 3 bases from V and 2 bases from J, the junction contained 4 bases not matched to a gene. Germline V gene data show CDR1 as SQVTM and CDR2 as ANQGSEA. The CDR3 runs 13 residues. CDR3 residues: CSVDTGTAYEQYF. DNA for the CDR3: TGCAGCGTTGACACCGGGACAGCCTACGAGCAGTACTTC.

The rearrangement uses TRBV11-2 and TRBJ1-1; the D is unclear. V dropped 4 bases and J dropped 6 bases, with 9 bases sitting between them. The CDR3 extends over 12 amino acids. Germline-derived CDR1 and CDR2 are SGHAT and FQNNGV. The CDR3 region is CASSWNGAEAFF. CDR3 DNA: TGTGCCAGCAGCTGGAATGGGGCTGAAGCTTTCTTT.

This sequence joins TRBV5-1 and TRBJ2-3; 8 bases are a match to TRBD1. V was clipped by 3 bases and J by 1 base; unmatched bases: 10. The CDR3 consists of 17 residues. Per the germline V gene, CDR1 is SGHRS and CDR2 is YFSETQ. The CDR3, as DNA: TGCGCCAGCAGCTGGGGGACAGGCCGTGAGGGCACAGATACGCAGTATTTT. It encodes CASSWGTGREGTDTQYF.

The chain joins TRBV11-3 to TRBJ1-1; possibly TRBD1 for D (5 bases). This CDR3 has 15 amino acids. The germline V gene encodes CDR1 SGHNT and CDR2 YENEEA. V lost 3 bases and J 0 bases, leaving 11 bases between the germline ends. CDR3 loop: CASSLRGAMNTEAFF. CDR3 coding DNA: TGTGCCAGCAGCTTGAGAGGGGCCATGAACACTGAAGCTTTCTTT.

The chain combines TRBV15 with TRBJ2-5, with D possibly being TRBD1 or TRBD2 (5 bases each). Trimming stripped 1 base from V and 5 bases from J, with 11 bases between. The CDR3 contains 14 residues. In germline, CDR1 is LNHNV, CDR2 YYDKDF (reference sequence). CDR3 DNA sequence: TGTGCCACCAGCAGAGGAGAGGGGCGGGAGACCCAGTACTTC. Translation gives CATSRGEGRETQYF.

This clone appeared a few times. The chain joins TRBV6-5 to TRBJ1-2; 8 positions agree with TRBD1. After removal of 6 bases from V and 3 bases from J, the junction contained 6 bases not matched to a gene. The CDR3 length is 14 residues. The germline gives CDR1 MNHEY, CDR2 SVGAGI. CDR3 amino acids: CASSRTGRDYGYTF. CDR3 nucleotide sequence: TGTGCCAGCAGCCGGACAGGGAGGGACTATGGCTACACCTTC.

This sequence joins TRBV30 and TRBJ1-5; 7 bases line up with TRBD1. The CDR3 length is 13 residues. The germline V gene has CDR1 GTSNPN and CDR2 SVGIG (reference sequence). The V and J ends lost 5 bases and 6 bases, in that order; junction bases with no gene match: 7. In DNA, the CDR3 is TGTGCCTGGGACCAAGGGGGCAGTCAGCCCCAGCATTTT. Its protein is CAWDQGGSQPQHF.

The CDR3 region is CASSLLNTGELFF. Here the CDR3 DNA reads TGTGCCAGCAGCTTATTGAACACCGGGGAGCTGTTTTTT. The chain has TRBV11-2 and TRBJ2-2; no clear D gene. Per the germline V gene, CDR1 is SGHAT and CDR2 is FQNNGV. This CDR3 has 13 amino acids. The germline V and J ends were trimmed by 2 bases and 1 base, with 2 bases remaining between them.

The chain uses TRBV4-1 and TRBJ2-7, with a possible D match to TRBD2 (7 bases). Germline CDR1 MGHRA, CDR2 YSYEKL. The CDR3 consists of 16 residues. V shed 6 bases and J shed 6 bases, with 24 bases lying between them. The CDR3 coding sequence is TGCGCCAGCAGTCTTGAGGGAGGGGGAGACCCCCCCGAGCAGTACTTC. This gives the protein CASSLEGGGDPPEQYF.

V gene TRBV27 combines with J gene TRBJ2-7; 8 nucleotides agree with TRBD2. Looked up from germline, CDR1 is MNHEY and CDR2 is SMNVEV (reference sequence). This CDR3 region has 12 residues. The ends lost 7 bases at V and 3 bases at J; junction bases unmatched: 2. The CDR3 protein is CASKAGGYEQYF. DNA for the CDR3: TGTGCCAGCAAGGCGGGAGGCTACGAGCAGTACTTC.

This clone appeared a single time. The chain is built from TRBV5-1 and TRBJ1-3; D is unresolved. CDR1 and CDR2 from the germline V gene are SGHRS and YFSETQ. The CDR3 is 14 residues long. V was trimmed by 3 bases and J by 3 bases, leaving 10 bases between them. The CDR3 region is CASSSPEVGNTIYF. The CDR3 DNA sequence: TGCGCCAGCAGCTCGCCCGAGGTTGGAAACACCATATATTTT.

The V call is TRBV5-1, the J call TRBJ2-5; 7 nucleotides align to TRBD1. The CDR3 totals 15 residues. The trim removed 4 bases at V and 1 base at J, leaving 7 bases unmatched. Per the germline V gene, CDR1 is SGHRS and CDR2 is YFSETQ. CDR3 in DNA: TGCGCCAGCAGCGCAGCACAGGGGCGCCAAGAGACCCAGTACTTC. Encoded protein: CASSAAQGRQETQYF.